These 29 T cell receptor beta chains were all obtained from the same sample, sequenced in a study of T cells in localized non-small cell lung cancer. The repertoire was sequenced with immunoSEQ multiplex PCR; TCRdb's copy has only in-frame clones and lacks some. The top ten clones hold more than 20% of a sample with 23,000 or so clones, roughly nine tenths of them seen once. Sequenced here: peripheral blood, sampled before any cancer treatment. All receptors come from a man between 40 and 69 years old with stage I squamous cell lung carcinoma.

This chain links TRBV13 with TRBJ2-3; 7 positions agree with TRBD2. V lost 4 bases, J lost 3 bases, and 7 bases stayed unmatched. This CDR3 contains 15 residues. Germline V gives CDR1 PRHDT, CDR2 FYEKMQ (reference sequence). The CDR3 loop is CASSSRLASTDTQYF. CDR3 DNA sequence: TGTGCCAGCAGCTCACGACTAGCCTCAACAGATACGCAGTATTTT.

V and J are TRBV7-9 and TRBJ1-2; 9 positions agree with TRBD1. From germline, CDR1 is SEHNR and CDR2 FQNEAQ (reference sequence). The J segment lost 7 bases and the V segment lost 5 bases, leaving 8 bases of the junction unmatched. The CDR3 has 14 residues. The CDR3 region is CASSTGQGPGGYTF. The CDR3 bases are TGTGCCAGCAGCACCGGACAGGGGCCTGGTGGCTACACCTTC.

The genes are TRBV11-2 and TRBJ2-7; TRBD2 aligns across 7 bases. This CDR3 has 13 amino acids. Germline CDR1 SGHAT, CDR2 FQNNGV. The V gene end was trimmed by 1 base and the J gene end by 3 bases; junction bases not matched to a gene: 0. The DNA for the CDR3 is TGTGCCAGCAGCTTAGGGGGGGGCTACGAGCAGTACTTC. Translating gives CASSLGGGYEQYF.

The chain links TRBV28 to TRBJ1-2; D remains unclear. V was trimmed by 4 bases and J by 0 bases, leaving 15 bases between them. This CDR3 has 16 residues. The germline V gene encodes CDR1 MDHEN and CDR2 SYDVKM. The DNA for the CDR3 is TGTGCCAGCAGTTCACCGTCCGTAGGAGCTAACTATGGCTACACCTTC. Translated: CASSSPSVGANYGYTF.

CDR3 DNA: TGTGCCAGCAGCCCAGCTATTGGTCCCTACAATGAGCAGTTCTTC. As protein: CASSPAIGPYNEQFF. The gene calls are TRBV7-6 and TRBJ2-1; D remains ambiguous. This CDR3 contains 15 residues. The V end was cut by 5 bases, the J end by 2 bases, with 13 bases between. Per the germline V gene, CDR1 is SGHVS and CDR2 is FNYEAQ.

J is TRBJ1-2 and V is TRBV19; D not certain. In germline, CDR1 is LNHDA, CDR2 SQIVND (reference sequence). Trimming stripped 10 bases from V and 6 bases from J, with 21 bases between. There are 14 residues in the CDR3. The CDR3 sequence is CATTPGRNTDGYTF. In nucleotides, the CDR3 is TGTGCCACCACCCCCGGGAGAAATACTGATGGCTACACCTTC.

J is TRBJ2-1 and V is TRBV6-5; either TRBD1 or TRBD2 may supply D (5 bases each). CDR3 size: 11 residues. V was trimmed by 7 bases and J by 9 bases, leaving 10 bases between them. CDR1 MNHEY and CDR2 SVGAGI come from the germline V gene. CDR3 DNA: TGTGCCAGCACCTCAGGGACTGAGCAGTTCTTC. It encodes CASTSGTEQFF.

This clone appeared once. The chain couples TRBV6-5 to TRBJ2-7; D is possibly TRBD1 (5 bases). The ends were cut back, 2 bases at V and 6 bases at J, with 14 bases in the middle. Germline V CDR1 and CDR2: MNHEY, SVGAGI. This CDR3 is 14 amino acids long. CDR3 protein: CASSYEAFQGEQYF. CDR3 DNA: TGTGCCAGCAGTTACGAGGCCTTCCAGGGCGAGCAGTACTTC.

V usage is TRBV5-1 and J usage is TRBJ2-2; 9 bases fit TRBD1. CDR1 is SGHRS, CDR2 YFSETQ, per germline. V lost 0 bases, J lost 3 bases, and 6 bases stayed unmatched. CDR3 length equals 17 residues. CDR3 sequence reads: CASSLGDRESDTGELFF. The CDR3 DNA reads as TGCGCCAGCAGCTTGGGGGACAGGGAATCAGACACCGGGGAGCTGTTTTTT.

This chain's CDR3 is CASSSGTSGQPQHF. The CDR3 coding sequence is TGTGCCAGCAGCTCCGGGACAAGTGGGCAGCCCCAGCATTTT. The chain employs TRBV11-2 and TRBJ1-5, with D perhaps TRBD1 (6 bases). This CDR3 comprises 14 residues. The germline gives CDR1 SGHAT, CDR2 FQNNGV. Trimming took 4 bases from V and 7 from J, leaving 14 bases between them.

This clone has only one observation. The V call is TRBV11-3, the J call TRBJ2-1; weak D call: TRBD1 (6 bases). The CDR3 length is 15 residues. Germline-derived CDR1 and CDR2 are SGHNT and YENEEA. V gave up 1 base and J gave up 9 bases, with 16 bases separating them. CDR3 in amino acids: CASSLGSGEIGEQFF. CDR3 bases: TGTGCCAGCAGCTTAGGCTCAGGGGAAATAGGTGAGCAGTTCTTC.

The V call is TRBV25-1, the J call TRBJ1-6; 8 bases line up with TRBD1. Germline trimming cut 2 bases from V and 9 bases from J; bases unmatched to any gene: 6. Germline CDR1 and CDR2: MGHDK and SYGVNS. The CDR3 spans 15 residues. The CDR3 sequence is CASSEEPGGISPLHF. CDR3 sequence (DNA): TGTGCCAGCAGTGAAGAACCAGGGGGCATTTCACCCCTCCACTTT.

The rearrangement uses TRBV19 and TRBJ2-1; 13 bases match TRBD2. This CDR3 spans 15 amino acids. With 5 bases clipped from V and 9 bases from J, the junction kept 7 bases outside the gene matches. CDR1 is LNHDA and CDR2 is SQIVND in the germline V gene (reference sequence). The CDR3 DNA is TGTGCCAGTAGTCCACTAGCGGGGGGGCTCGGTGAGCAGTTCTTC. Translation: CASSPLAGGLGEQFF.

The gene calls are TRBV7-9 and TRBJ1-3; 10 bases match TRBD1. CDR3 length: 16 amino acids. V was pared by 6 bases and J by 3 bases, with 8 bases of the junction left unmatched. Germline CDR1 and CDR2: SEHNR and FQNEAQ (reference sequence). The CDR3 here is CASSPWGQGFGNTIYF. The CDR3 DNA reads TGTGCCAGCAGTCCCTGGGGACAGGGGTTTGGAAACACCATATATTTT.

The CDR3 DNA is TGTGCCAGCAATCCCCCAGGGCACTACGAGCAGTACTTC. This translates into CASNPPGHYEQYF. The chain combines TRBV2 with TRBJ2-7, with D tentatively TRBD1 (5 bases). The germline gives CDR1 SNHLY, CDR2 FYNNEI. The CDR3 covers 13 residues. The ends were cut back, 7 bases at V and 3 bases at J, with 13 bases in the middle.

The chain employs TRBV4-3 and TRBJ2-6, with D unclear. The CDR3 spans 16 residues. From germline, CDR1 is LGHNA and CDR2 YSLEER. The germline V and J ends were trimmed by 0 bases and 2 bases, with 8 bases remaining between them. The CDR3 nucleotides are TGCGCCAGCAGCCAAGATCTGGGTGCTGGGGCCAACGTCCTGACTTTC. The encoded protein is CASSQDLGAGANVLTF.

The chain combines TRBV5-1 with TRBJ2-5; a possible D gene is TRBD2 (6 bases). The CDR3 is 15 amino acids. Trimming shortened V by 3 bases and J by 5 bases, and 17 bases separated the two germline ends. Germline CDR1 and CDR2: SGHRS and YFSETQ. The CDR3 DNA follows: TGCGCCAGCAGCTCCTGGACGTCGGGGGTGGAGACCCAGTACTTC. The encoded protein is CASSSWTSGVETQYF.

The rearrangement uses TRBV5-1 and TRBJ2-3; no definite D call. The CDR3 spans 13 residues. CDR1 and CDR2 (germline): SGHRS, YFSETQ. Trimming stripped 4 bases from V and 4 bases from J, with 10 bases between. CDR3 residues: CASSLYIADTQYF. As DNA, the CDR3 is TGCGCCAGCAGCCTCTACATTGCAGATACGCAGTATTTT.

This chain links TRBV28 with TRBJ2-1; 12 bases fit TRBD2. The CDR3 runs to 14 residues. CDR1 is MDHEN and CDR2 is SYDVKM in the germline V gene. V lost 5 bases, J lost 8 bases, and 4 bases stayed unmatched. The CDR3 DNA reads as TGTGCCAGCAGTCTAGCGGGGGGGATCGATGAGCAGTTCTTC. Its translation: CASSLAGGIDEQFF.

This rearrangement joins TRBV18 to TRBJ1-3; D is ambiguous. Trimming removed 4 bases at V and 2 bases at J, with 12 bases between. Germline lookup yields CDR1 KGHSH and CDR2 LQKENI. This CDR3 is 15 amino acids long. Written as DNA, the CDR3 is TGTGCCAGCTCACGGAGCGCGGGAGCTGGAAACACCATATATTTT. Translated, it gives CASSRSAGAGNTIYF.

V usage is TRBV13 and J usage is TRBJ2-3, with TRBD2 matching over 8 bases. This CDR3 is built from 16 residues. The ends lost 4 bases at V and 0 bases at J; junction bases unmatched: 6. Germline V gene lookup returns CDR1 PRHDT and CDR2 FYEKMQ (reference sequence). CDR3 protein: CASSSQRGTSTDTQYF. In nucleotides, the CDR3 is TGTGCCAGCAGCTCTCAGCGGGGGACTAGCACAGATACGCAGTATTTT.

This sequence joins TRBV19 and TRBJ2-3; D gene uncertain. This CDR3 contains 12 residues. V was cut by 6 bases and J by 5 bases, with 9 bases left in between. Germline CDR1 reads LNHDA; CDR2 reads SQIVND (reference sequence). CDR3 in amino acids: CASSGRGDTQYF. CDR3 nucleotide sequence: TGTGCCAGTAGCGGCAGAGGAGATACGCAGTATTTT.

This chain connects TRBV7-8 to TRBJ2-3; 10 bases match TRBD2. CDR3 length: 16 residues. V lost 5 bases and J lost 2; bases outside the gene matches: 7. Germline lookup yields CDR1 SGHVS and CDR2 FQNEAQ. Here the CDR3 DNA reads TGTGCCAGCAGCCCCGGAGGACTAGCGGTCACAGATACGCAGTATTTT. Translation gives CASSPGGLAVTDTQYF.

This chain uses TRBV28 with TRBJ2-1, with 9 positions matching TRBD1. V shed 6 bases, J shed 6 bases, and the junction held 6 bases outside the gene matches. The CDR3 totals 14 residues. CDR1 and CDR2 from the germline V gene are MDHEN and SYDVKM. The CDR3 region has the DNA TGTGCCAGCAGAGGGACAGGGAAGGGCAATGAGCAGTTCTTC. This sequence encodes CASRGTGKGNEQFF. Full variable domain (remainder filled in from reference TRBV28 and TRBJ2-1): DVKVTQSSRYLVKRTGEKVFLECVQDMDHENMFWYRQDPGLGLRLIYFSYDVKMKEKGDIPEGYSVSREKKERFSLILESASTNQTSMYLCASRGTGKGNEQFFGPGTRLTVL.

CDR3 loop: CASSSAVAAHSRHEQYF. CDR3 sequence (DNA): TGTGCCAGCAGCAGCGCGGTAGCGGCGCACTCGCGGCACGAGCAGTACTTC. The rearrangement joins TRBV11-3 to TRBJ2-7; a weak D match, TRBD2 (6 bases). Germline V gene data show CDR1 as SGHNT and CDR2 as YENEEA. CDR3 length: 17 amino acids. The V gene lost 5 bases and the J gene lost 5 bases, with 25 bases spanning the gap.

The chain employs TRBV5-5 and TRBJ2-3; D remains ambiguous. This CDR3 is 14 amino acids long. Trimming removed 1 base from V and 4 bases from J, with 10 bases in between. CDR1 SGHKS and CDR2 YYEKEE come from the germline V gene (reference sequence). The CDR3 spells CASSLYRLSDTQYF. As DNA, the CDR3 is TGTGCCAGCAGCTTGTACCGGTTATCAGATACGCAGTATTTT.

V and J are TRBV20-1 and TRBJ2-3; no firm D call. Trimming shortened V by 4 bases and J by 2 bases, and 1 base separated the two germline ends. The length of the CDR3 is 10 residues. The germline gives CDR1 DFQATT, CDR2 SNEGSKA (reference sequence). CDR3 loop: CSATTDTQYF. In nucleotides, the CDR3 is TGCAGTGCTACCACAGATACGCAGTATTTT.

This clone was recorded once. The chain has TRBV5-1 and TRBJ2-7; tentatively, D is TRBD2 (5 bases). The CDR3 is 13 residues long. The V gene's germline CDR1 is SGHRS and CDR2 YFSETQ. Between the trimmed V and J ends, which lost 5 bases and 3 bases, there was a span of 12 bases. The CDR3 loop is CASRRGSIYEQYF. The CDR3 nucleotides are TGCGCCAGCAGACGGGGTTCGATCTACGAGCAGTACTTC.

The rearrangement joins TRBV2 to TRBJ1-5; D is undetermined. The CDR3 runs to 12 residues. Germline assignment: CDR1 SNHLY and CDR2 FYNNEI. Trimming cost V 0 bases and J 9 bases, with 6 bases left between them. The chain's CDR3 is CASSEATRPQHF. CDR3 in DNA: TGTGCCAGCAGTGAAGCCACTCGGCCCCAGCATTTT.